Listed here are 24 T cell receptor beta chains from one sample, sequenced in a study of blood T cell repertoires in COVID-19. The method was immunoSEQ multiplex PCR; TCRdb's version includes in-frame clones alone and lacks a portion of them. The sample has 85,000 to 130,000 clones; 75% to 90% are singletons. The source material was peripheral blood. The receptors shown here come from a man between 60 and 75 years old with acute or convalescent COVID-19.

The rearrangement joins TRBV7-9 to TRBJ2-1; 7 positions agree with TRBD2. The CDR3 loop spans 11 amino acids. The germline gives CDR1 SEHNR, CDR2 FQNEAQ (reference sequence). With V trimmed by 10 bases and J by 14 bases, 11 bases remained unmatched. The CDR3 spells CATAPGTTKFF. The CDR3 nucleotides read TGTGCCACCGCTCCCGGGACTACCAAGTTCTTC. The whole variable domain, filled in from reference TRBV7-9 and TRBJ2-1, reads DTGVSQNPRHKITKRGQNVTFRCDPISEHNRLYWYRQTLGQGPEFLTYFQNEAQLEKSRLLSDRFSAERPKGSFSTLEIQRTEQGDSAMYLCATAPGTTKFFGPGTRLTVL.

The chain is built from TRBV3-1 (or the pseudogene TRBV3-2) and TRBJ1-1; D call uncertain. The CDR3 covers 14 residues. V lost 2 bases and J lost 3, with 10 bases in between. In germline, CDR1 is LGHDT, CDR2 YNNKEL (reference sequence). CDR3 sequence reads: CASSQREAYTEAFF. CDR3 coding DNA: TGTGCCAGCAGCCAAAGGGAGGCTTACACTGAAGCTTTCTTT.

V gene TRBV5-1 combines with J gene TRBJ2-3; tentative D call: TRBD1 (5 bases). Germline lookup yields CDR1 SGHRS and CDR2 YFSETQ. The CDR3 spans 14 residues. The V and J ends lost 0 bases and 4 bases respectively, with 9 bases between them. The CDR3 protein is CASSLGQGSDTQYF. CDR3 in DNA: TGCGCCAGCAGCTTGGGTCAGGGCTCAGATACGCAGTATTTT.

The chain has TRBV5-1 and TRBJ1-6; 7 nucleotides match TRBD1. This CDR3 has 15 residues. After removal of 5 bases from V and 8 bases from J, the junction contained 10 bases not matched to a gene. Looked up from germline, CDR1 is SGHRS and CDR2 is YFSETQ. CDR3 region: CASRPPAQGDSPLHF. CDR3 DNA sequence: TGCGCCAGCAGACCCCCCGCCCAGGGGGATTCACCCCTCCACTTT.

The chain uses TRBV4-1 and TRBJ1-6; D remains ambiguous. V was trimmed by 0 bases and J by 8 bases, leaving 11 bases between them. Germline CDR1 is MGHRA and CDR2 is YSYEKL. The CDR3 has 15 amino acids. The CDR3 DNA reads as TGCGCCAGCAGCCAAGATCTTCAGGAAGATTCACCCCTCCACTTT. It codes for CASSQDLQEDSPLHF.

This chain links TRBV14 with TRBJ1-2, with D tentatively TRBD1 (5 bases). Trimming left V 4 bases short and J 2 bases short, with 8 bases between. This CDR3 has 13 residues. In germline, CDR1 is SGHDN, CDR2 FVKESK. This chain's CDR3 is CASSLDRNYGYTF. The CDR3 nucleotides read TGTGCCAGCAGCCTAGACAGAAACTATGGCTACACCTTC.

The chain links TRBV5-1 to TRBJ1-1; 7 nucleotides match TRBD1. CDR3 length: 16 amino acids. CDR1 and CDR2 from the germline V gene are SGHRS and YFSETQ. With 2 bases clipped from V and 1 base from J, the junction kept 8 bases outside the gene matches. The CDR3 sequence: CASSLQGIGGNTEAFF. CDR3 nucleotide sequence: TGCGCCAGCAGCTTACAGGGGATTGGCGGGAACACTGAAGCTTTCTTT.

There are a few counts of this clone. V gene TRBV29-1 combines with J gene TRBJ1-1; 7 bases map to TRBD1. The V gene's germline CDR1 is SQVTM and CDR2 ANQGSEA. With V trimmed by 6 bases and J by 4 bases, 11 bases remained unmatched. The CDR3 is 14 residues long. As DNA, the CDR3 is TGCAGCGTCCAACAAAGACAGGGAGGCACTGAAGCTTTCTTT. Residues: CSVQQRQGGTEAFF.

CDR3 in DNA: TGTGCCAGCAGCGTAGACGGGACAGGGCGCTATGGCTACACCTTC. Amino acids: CASSVDGTGRYGYTF. The rearrangement links TRBV9 to TRBJ1-2, with TRBD1 matching 9 bases. The CDR3 contains 15 residues. CDR1 SGDLS and CDR2 YYNGEE come from the germline V gene. The junction had 4 bases not matched to a gene; V was cut back by 0 bases and J by 4 bases.

J is TRBJ2-5 and V is TRBV18, with 11 positions matching TRBD2. Germline assignment: CDR1 KGHSH and CDR2 LQKENI. The CDR3 consists of 16 residues. Trimming cost V 5 bases and J 2 bases; bases outside gene matches: 7. CDR3 nucleotide sequence: TGTGCCAGCTCAGTGACTAGCGGGATTGGTCAAGAGACCCAGTACTTC. It yields the protein CASSVTSGIGQETQYF.

The chain is built from TRBV14 and TRBJ2-7; D is ambiguous. The V gene lost 4 bases and the J gene lost 5 bases, with 12 bases spanning the gap. The CDR3 loop spans 13 amino acids. CDR1 and CDR2 (germline): SGHDN, FVKESK. CDR3 loop: CASSPFPVNEQYV. DNA of the CDR3: TGTGCCAGCAGCCCGTTCCCAGTCAACGAGCAGTACGTC.

The gene calls are TRBV9 and TRBJ2-5, with D possibly matching TRBD2 (5 bases). V gave up 0 bases and J gave up 0 bases, with 9 bases separating them. The CDR3 has 15 amino acids. CDR1 is SGDLS, CDR2 YYNGEE, per germline. DNA of the CDR3: TGTGCCAGCAGCGTAGGAATAGCGTACCAAGAGACCCAGTACTTC. Amino acid sequence: CASSVGIAYQETQYF.

This clone was picked up one time. The J gene is TRBJ1-1, the V gene TRBV9, with 7 bases that match TRBD1. In germline, CDR1 is SGDLS, CDR2 YYNGEE. The V gene end was trimmed by 0 bases and the J gene end by 1 base; junction bases not matched to a gene: 6. The CDR3 runs 16 residues. The CDR3 DNA follows: TGTGCCAGCAGCGTAGGGGCAGGGGGGAAGAACACTGAAGCTTTCTTT. It is translated as CASSVGAGGKNTEAFF. The variable domain in full, with the rest retrieved from reference TRBV9 and TRBJ1-1, is DSGVTQTPKHLITATGQRVTLRCSPRSGDLSVYWYQQSLDQGLQFLIQYYNGEERAKGNILERFSAQQFPDLHSELNLSSLELGDSALYFCASSVGAGGKNTEAFFGQGTRLTVV.

The chain employs TRBV2 and TRBJ1-5, with no clear D. CDR3 length equals 16 residues. Germline V gene lookup returns CDR1 SNHLY and CDR2 FYNNEI. The V gene lost 4 bases and the J gene lost 2 bases, with 15 bases spanning the gap. CDR3 sequence: CASSAFRGSGNQPQHF. CDR3 sequence (DNA): TGTGCCAGCAGTGCTTTCCGTGGTAGTGGCAATCAGCCCCAGCATTTT.

This clone was seen once. This rearrangement joins TRBV18 to TRBJ2-3; 14 bases align to TRBD2. The ends lost 6 bases at V and 4 bases at J; junction bases unmatched: 6. CDR1 is KGHSH, CDR2 LQKENI, per germline. CDR3 length: 16 residues. CDR3 in amino acids: CASSRTSGRLADTQYF. DNA for the CDR3: TGTGCCAGCTCTCGGACTAGCGGGAGGCTCGCAGATACGCAGTATTTT.

The chain is built from TRBV5-6 and TRBJ1-5; no reliable D call. The CDR3 is 11 residues long. Germline V lookup: CDR1 SGHDT, CDR2 YYEEEE. Trimming stripped 4 bases from V and 4 bases from J, with 3 bases between. Here the CDR3 DNA reads TGTGCCAGCAGCCCAAATCAGCCCCAGCATTTT. Translated, it gives CASSPNQPQHF. The full variable domain, rest sourced from reference TRBV5-6 and TRBJ1-5, is DAGVTQSPTHLIKTRGQQVTLRCSPKSGHDTVSWYQQALGQGPQFIFQYYEEEERQRGNFPDRFSGHQFPNYSSELNVNALLLGDSALYLCASSPNQPQHFGDGTRLSIL.

The chain has TRBV5-1 and TRBJ1-1; 7 bases agree with TRBD1. J gave up 10 bases and V 4 bases, and 16 bases lay outside the gene matches. The CDR3 contains 15 residues. Germline CDR1 reads SGHRS; CDR2 reads YFSETQ. The CDR3 here is CASSPEGTVRRGAFF. The CDR3 nucleotides are TGCGCCAGCAGCCCAGAGGGGACAGTGCGGAGAGGAGCTTTCTTT.

The rearrangement uses TRBV11-2 and TRBJ2-7, with a weak D call TRBD1 (6 bases). V was shortened by 2 bases and J by 6 bases, with 14 bases between the two germline ends. CDR3 size: 14 residues. The germline CDR1 and CDR2 sequences are SGHAT and FQNNGV. This chain's CDR3 is CASSLMQGRSEQYV. The CDR3 bases are TGTGCCAGCAGCTTAATGCAGGGGCGATCCGAGCAGTACGTC.

V is TRBV24-1 and J is TRBJ2-1; 9 positions match TRBD2. The CDR3 extends over 15 amino acids. With 4 bases clipped from V and 7 bases from J, the junction kept 7 bases outside the gene matches. Per the germline V gene, CDR1 is KGHDR and CDR2 is SFDVKD. CDR3 region: CATSDPTSGFNEQFF. The CDR3 DNA is TGTGCCACCAGTGACCCGACTAGCGGATTTAATGAGCAGTTCTTC.

J is TRBJ1-3 and V is TRBV15; 7 nucleotides agree with TRBD1. Trimming at V came to 5 bases and at J to 2 bases, leaving 6 bases not matched to a gene. The CDR3 is 15 residues long. Germline V gives CDR1 LNHNV, CDR2 YYDKDF (reference sequence). This CDR3 is CATSWQGETGNTIYF. The CDR3 nucleotides read TGTGCCACCAGCTGGCAGGGGGAAACTGGAAACACCATATATTTT.

This clone appeared a single time. This chain joins TRBV7-2 and TRBJ1-2, with D tentatively TRBD1 (5 bases). Germline values: CDR1 SGHTA, CDR2 FQGNSA. V was clipped by 2 bases and J by 3 bases, with 13 bases between them. The CDR3 is made up of 15 amino acids. The chain's CDR3 is CASSLTDSSYYGYTF. The DNA of the CDR3 is TGTGCCAGCAGCTTAACTGACAGTTCCTACTATGGCTACACCTTC.

V is TRBV6-6 and J is TRBJ2-1; TRBD2 agrees at 13 bases. V was clipped by 9 bases and J by 9 bases; unmatched bases: 5. Germline assignment: CDR1 MNHNY and CDR2 SVGAGI (reference sequence). This CDR3 is built from 13 residues. CDR3 loop: CASGTSGTGEQFF. The CDR3 DNA sequence: TGTGCCAGTGGGACTAGCGGGACCGGTGAGCAGTTCTTC.

This clone appeared once. CDR3 DNA sequence: TGCAGCGTATCACAGGACGACTACGAGCAGTACTTC. This sequence encodes CSVSQDDYEQYF. The chain uses TRBV29-1 and TRBJ2-7; TRBD1 is a possible D gene (5 bases). Germline CDR1 is SQVTM and CDR2 is ANQGSEA. V lost 6 bases to trimming and J lost 3 bases, with 12 bases between them. The CDR3 contains 12 residues.

The genes are TRBV6-5 and TRBJ1-1; no clear D. This CDR3 contains 14 residues. Between the trimmed V and J ends, which lost 2 bases and 4 bases, there was a span of 11 bases. CDR1 is MNHEY and CDR2 is SVGAGI in the germline V gene. The chain's CDR3 is CASSYRSWSTEAFF. The CDR3 region has the DNA TGTGCCAGCAGTTACAGGAGTTGGAGCACTGAAGCTTTCTTT.